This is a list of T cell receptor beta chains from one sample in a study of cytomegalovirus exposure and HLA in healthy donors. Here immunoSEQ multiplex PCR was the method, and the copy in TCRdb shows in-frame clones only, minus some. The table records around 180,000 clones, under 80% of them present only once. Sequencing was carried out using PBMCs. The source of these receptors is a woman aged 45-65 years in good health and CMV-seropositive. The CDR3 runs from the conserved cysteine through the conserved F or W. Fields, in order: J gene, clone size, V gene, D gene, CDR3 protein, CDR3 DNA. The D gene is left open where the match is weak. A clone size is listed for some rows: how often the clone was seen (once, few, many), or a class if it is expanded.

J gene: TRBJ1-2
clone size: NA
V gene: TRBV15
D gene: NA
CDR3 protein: CATSIIVTVPMLGYTF
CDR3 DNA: TGTGCCACCAGCATAATTGTGACAGTCCCTATGTTGGGCTACACCTTC

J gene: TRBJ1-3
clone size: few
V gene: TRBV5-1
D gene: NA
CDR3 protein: CASSETSIGGNTIYF
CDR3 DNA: TGCGCCAGCAGCGAGACTTCCATCGGAGGAAACACCATATATTTT

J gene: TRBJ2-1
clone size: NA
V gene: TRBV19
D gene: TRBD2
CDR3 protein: CASSIDFSSGSYNEQFF
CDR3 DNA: TGTGCCAGTAGTATAGATTTTTCTAGCGGTTCCTACAATGAGCAGTTCTTC

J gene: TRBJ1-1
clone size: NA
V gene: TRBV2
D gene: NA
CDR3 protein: CASTYLSRTEAFF
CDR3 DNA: TGTGCCAGCACCTATCTCTCGCGCACTGAAGCTTTCTTT

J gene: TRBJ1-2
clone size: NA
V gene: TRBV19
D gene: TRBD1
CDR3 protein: CAIWTGDGYTF
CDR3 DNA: TGTGCCATCTGGACAGGGGATGGCTACACCTTC

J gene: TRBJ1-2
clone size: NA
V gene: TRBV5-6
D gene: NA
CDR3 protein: CASSPLGANYGYTF
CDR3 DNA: TGTGCCAGCAGCCCCTTGGGGGCGAACTATGGCTACACCTTC

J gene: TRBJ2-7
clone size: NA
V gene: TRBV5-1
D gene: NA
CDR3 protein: CASSLRRDLSYEQYF
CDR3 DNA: TGCGCCAGCAGCTTGAGGCGGGATTTATCCTACGAGCAGTACTTC

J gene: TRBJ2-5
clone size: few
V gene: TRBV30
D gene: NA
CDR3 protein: CAWSRGWGQETQYF
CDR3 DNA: TGTGCCTGGAGTCGGGGGTGGGGACAAGAGACCCAGTACTTC

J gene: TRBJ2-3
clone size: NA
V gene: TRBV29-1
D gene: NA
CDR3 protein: CSAEGGPADTQYF
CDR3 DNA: TGCAGCGCCGAAGGTGGGCCGGCAGATACGCAGTATTTT

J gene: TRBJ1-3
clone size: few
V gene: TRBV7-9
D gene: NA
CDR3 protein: CASSSDRISGNTIYF
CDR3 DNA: TGTGCCAGCAGCTCTGACAGGATCTCTGGAAACACCATATATTTT

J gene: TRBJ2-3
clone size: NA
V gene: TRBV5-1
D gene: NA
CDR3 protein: CASSLGGEADTQYF
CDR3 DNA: TGCGCCAGCAGCTTGGGTGGGGAGGCAGATACGCAGTATTTT

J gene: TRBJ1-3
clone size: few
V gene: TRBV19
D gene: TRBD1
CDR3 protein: CASSWDRSGNTIYF
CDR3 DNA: TGTGCCAGTTCCTGGGACAGATCTGGAAACACCATATATTTT

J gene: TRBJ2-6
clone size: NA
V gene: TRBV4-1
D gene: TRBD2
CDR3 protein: CASSQVAGVSSGANVLTF
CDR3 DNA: TGCGCCAGCAGCCAAGTAGCGGGGGTTTCCTCTGGGGCCAACGTCCTGACTTTC

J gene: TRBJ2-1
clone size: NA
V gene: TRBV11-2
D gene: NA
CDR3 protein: CASSFTRITGLGRYNEQFF
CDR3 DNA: TGTGCCAGCAGCTTTACCCGCATCACAGGGCTGGGGCGGTACAATGAGCAGTTCTTC

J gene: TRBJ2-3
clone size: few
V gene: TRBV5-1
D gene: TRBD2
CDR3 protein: CASSLGLAGGPDTQYF
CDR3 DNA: TGCGCCAGCAGCTTGGGTCTAGCGGGGGGGCCAGATACGCAGTATTTT

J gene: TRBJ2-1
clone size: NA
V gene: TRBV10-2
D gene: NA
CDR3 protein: CASIGGRGEQFF
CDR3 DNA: TGCGCCAGCATCGGGGGTCGCGGTGAGCAGTTCTTC

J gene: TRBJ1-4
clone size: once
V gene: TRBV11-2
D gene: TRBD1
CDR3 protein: CASSFGQGGDEKLFF
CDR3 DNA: TGTGCCAGCAGCTTCGGACAGGGAGGGGATGAAAAACTGTTTTTT

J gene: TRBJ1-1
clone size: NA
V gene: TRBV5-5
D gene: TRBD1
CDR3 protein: CASSPRQGLGTEAFF
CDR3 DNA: TGTGCCAGCAGCCCACGACAGGGATTGGGCACTGAAGCTTTCTTT

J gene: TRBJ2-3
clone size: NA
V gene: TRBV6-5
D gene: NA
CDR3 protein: CASSYSPPPGPQYF
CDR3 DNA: TGTGCCAGCAGTTACTCCCCTCCGCCGGGTCCTCAGTATTTT

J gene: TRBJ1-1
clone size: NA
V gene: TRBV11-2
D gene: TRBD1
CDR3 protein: CASSSGQGMNTEAFF
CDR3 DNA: TGTGCCAGCAGCTCAGGACAGGGCATGAACACTGAAGCTTTCTTT

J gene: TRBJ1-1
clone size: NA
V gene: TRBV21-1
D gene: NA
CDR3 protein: CASSSEEPGTAPMNTEAFF
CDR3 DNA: TGTGCCAGCAGCTCCGAAGAGCCCGGGACAGCCCCCATGAACACTGAAGCTTTCTTT

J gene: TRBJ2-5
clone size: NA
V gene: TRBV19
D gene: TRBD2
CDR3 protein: CASIPPFVPQDRQTLLANETQYF
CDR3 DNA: TGTGCCAGTATCCCACCCTTCGTCCCGCAGGACCGCCAGACCCTACTAGCGAACGAGACCCAGTACTTC

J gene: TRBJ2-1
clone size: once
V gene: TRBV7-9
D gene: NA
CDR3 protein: CSSSPRFGPTSSYNEQFF
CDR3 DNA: TGTTCCAGCAGCCCCCGGTTTGGTCCAACGAGCTCCTACAATGAGCAGTTCTTC

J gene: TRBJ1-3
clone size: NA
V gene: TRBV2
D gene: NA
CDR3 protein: CASSSAGLSGNTIYF
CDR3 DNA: TGTGCCAGCAGCTCGGCAGGCCTCTCTGGAAACACCATATATTTT

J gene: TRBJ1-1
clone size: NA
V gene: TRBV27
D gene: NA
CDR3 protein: CASSPTVNTEAFF
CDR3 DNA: TGTGCCAGCAGCCCGACAGTGAACACTGAAGCTTTCTTT

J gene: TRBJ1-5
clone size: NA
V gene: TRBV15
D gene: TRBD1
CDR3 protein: CATSRDPTGGLQPQHF
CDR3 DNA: TGTGCCACCAGCAGAGATCCAACAGGGGGCCTTCAGCCCCAGCATTTT

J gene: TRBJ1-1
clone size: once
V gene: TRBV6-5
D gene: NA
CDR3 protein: CASSLEAFF
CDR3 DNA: TGTGCCAGCAGTCTTGAAGCTTTCTTT

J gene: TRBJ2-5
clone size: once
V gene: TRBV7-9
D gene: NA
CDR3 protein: CASSLNQETQYF
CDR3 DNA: TGTGCCAGCAGCCTAAACCAAGAGACCCAGTACTTC

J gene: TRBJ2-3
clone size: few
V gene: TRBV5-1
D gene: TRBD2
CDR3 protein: CASSVGTSDSQYF
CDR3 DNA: TGCGCCAGCAGCGTCGGGACTAGCGATTCGCAGTATTTT

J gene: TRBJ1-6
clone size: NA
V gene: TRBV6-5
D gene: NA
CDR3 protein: CASSLLTDSPLHF
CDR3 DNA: TGTGCCAGCAGTTTGTTGACAGATTCACCCCTCCACTTT

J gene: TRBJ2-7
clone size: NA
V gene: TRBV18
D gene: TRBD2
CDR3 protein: CASSQKAGGPGEQYF
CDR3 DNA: TGTGCCAGCTCGCAAAAAGCGGGGGGGCCCGGCGAGCAGTACTTC

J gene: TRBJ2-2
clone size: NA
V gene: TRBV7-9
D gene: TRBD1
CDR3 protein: CSSTGGSGTGELFF
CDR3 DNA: TGTTCCAGCACAGGGGGCTCCGGGACCGGGGAGCTGTTTTTT

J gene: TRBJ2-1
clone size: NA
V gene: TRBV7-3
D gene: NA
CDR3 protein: CASSSTGRSYNEQFF
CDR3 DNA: TGTGCCAGCAGCTCTACAGGGCGCTCCTACAATGAGCAGTTCTTC

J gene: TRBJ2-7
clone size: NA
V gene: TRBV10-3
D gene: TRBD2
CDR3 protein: CAISEWSGLAREQYF
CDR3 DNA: TGTGCCATCAGTGAATGGTCGGGACTAGCAAGGGAGCAGTACTTC

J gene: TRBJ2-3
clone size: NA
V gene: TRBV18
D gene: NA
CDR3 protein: CASSLQLGTDTQYF
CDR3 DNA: TGTGCCAGCTCACTCCAGCTAGGCACAGATACGCAGTATTTT

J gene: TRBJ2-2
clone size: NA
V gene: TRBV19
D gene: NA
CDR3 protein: CASSIVGGQGTGELFF
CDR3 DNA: TGTGCCAGTAGTATAGTGGGGGGGCAGGGCACCGGGGAGCTGTTTTTT

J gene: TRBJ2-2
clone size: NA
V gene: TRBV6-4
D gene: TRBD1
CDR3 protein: CASSMGTALNTGELFF
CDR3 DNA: TGTGCCAGCAGTATGGGGACAGCTTTGAACACCGGGGAGCTGTTTTTT

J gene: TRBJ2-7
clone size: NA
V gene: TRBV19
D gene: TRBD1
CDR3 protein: CASSSAGGYTYEQYF
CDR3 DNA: TGTGCCAGTAGTTCCGCAGGGGGTTATACCTACGAGCAGTACTTC

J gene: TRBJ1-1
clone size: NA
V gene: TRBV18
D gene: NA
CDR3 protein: CASSSTDSPEAFF
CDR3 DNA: TGTGCCAGCTCGTCGACAGACAGCCCTGAAGCTTTCTTT

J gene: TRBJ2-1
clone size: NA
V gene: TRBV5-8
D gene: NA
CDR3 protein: CASSHPRGADYNEQFF
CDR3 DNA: TGTGCCAGCAGCCACCCCCGGGGGGCAGATTACAATGAGCAGTTCTTC

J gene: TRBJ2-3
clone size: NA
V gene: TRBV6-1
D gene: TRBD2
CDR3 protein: CASSETSGGITDTQYF
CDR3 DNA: TGTGCCAGCAGTGAAACTAGCGGGGGGATCACAGATACGCAGTATTTT

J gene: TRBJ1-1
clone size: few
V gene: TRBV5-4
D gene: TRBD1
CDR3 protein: CASREPQGAEAFF
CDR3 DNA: TGTGCCAGCAGGGAACCCCAGGGGGCTGAAGCTTTCTTT

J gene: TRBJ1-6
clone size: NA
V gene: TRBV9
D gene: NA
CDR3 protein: CASSVMGGKNSPLHF
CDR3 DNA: TGTGCCAGCAGCGTCATGGGGGGGAAGAATTCACCCCTCCACTTT

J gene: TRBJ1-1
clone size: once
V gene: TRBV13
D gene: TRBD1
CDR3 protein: CASSFYVTNQGAAFF
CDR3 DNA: TGTGCCAGCAGTTTTTACGTAACCAATCAGGGGGCAGCTTTCTTT

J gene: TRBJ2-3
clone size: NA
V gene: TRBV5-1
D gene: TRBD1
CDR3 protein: CASSPSSSRGDTQYF
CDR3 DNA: TGCGCCAGCAGCCCCTCGAGCTCCAGGGGGGATACGCAGTATTTT

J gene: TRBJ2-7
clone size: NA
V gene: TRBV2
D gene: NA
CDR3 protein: CASSQTYEQYF
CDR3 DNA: TGTGCCAGCAGTCAGACCTACGAGCAGTACTTC

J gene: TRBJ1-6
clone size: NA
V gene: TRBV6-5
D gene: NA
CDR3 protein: CASSFTTGYNSPLHF
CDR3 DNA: TGTGCCAGCAGTTTTACGACGGGCTATAATTCACCCCTCCACTTT

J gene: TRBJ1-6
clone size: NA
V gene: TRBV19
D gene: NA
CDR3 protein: CASSMGDRNSPLHF
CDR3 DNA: TGTGCCAGTAGTATGGGAGATCGGAATTCACCCCTCCACTTT

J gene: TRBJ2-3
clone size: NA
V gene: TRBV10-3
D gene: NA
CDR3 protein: CAISGAGLEYF
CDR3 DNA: TGTGCCATCAGTGGAGCAGGTTTGGAATATTTT

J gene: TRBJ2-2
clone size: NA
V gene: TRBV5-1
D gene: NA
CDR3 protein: CASSLGELFTGELFF
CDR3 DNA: TGCGCCAGCAGCTTGGGGGAGCTTTTCACCGGGGAGCTGTTTTTT

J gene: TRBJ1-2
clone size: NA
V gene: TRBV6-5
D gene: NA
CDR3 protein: CASSLYRDGYTF
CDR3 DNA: TGTGCCAGCAGTTTATACAGGGACGGCTACACCTTC

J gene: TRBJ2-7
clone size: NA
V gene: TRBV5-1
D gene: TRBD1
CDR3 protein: CASTPTGGLYEQYF
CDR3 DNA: TGCGCCAGCACCCCGACAGGGGGGCTCTACGAGCAGTACTTC

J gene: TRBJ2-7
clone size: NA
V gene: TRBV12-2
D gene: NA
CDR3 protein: CASRLYRERKAYEQYF
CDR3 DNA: TGTGCAAGTCGCTTATACAGGGAAAGGAAAGCCTACGAGCAGTACTTC

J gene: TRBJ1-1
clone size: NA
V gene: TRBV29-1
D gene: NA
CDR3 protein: CSVGRSMNTEAFF
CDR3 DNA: TGCAGCGTTGGACGGAGTATGAACACTGAAGCTTTCTTT

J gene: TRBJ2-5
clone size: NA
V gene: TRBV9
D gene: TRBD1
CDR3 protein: CASSARQGKETQYF
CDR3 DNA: TGTGCCAGCAGCGCCCGACAGGGAAAAGAGACCCAGTACTTC

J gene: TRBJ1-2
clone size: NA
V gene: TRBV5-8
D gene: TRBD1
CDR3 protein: CASSWTGQVDGYTF
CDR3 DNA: TGTGCCAGCAGCTGGACAGGGCAGGTGGATGGCTACACCTTC